This T cell receptor (beta chain) was identified in a study of cytomegalovirus exposure and HLA in healthy donors. Among the 90 to 150 subjects of the validation cohort, separate from the 666-subject first cohort, were the donors. The germline V gene has CDR1 MDHEN and CDR2 SYDVKM. This CDR3 is 14 amino acids long. With 6 bases removed from V and 5 bases from J, the gap between germline ends came to 13 bases. Assay: immunoSEQ multiplex PCR; the TCRdb copy retains only in-frame clones and omits some. This sample has around 160,000 clones, with roughly 80% found just once. This clone was observed a few times.

The origin of this receptor is a man aged 30-40 years in good health and CMV-seropositive. The source material was PBMCs. V usage is TRBV28 and J usage is TRBJ2-2; a weak D match, TRBD1 (6 bases). CDR3 protein: CASSPGHLTGELFF. Written as DNA, the CDR3 is TGTGCCAGCAGCCCGGGACACCTGACCGGGGAGCTGTTTTTT. Drawing the rest from reference TRBV28 and TRBJ2-2, the complete variable domain is DVKVTQSSRYLVKRTGEKVFLECVQDMDHENMFWYRQDPGLGLRLIYFSYDVKMKEKGDIPEGYSVSREKKERFSLILESASTNQTSMYLCASSPGHLTGELFFGEGSRLTVL.